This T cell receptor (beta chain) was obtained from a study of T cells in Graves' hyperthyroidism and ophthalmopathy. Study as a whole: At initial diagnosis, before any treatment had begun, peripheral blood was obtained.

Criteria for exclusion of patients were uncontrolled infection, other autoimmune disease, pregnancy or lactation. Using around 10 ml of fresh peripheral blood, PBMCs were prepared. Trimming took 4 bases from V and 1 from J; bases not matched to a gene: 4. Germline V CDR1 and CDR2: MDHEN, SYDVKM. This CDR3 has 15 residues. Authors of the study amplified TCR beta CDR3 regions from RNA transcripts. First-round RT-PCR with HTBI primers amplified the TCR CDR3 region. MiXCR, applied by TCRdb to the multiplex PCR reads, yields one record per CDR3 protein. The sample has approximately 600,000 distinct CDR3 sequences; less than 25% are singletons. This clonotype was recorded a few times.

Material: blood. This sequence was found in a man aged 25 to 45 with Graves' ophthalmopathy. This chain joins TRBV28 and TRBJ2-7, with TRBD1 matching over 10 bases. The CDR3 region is CASSSGQGVSYEQYF. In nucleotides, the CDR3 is TGTGCCAGCAGTTCCGGACAGGGGGTTTCCTACGAGCAGTACTTC.